There are a few counts of the clone carrying this T cell receptor beta chain. Its target is unknown. TCRdb itself ran the reads through MiXCR, one entry per CDR3 protein. The data show roughly 200,000 distinct CDR3 sequences, approximately 9.6% seen once. The CDR3 is 14 amino acids. Trimming removed 5 bases from V and 8 bases from J, with 18 bases in between. Germline CDR1 is SEHNR and CDR2 is FQNEAQ (reference sequence). The data are from a study of T cell repertoires in cytomegalovirus infection. The overall study: Signatures in public TCR beta sequences pointed to both CMV infection and matching HLA type.

Study outcomes and limitations: Clonotypes of TCR beta that were HLA-C-restricted and CMV-specific dominated the ex vivo response. Cumulative frequency of public TCR beta families picked out carriers of CMV plus the relevant HLA.

The specimen was PBMCs. The chain joins TRBV7-9 to TRBJ1-2, with D perhaps matching TRBD1 (6 bases). The source of this sequence is a human donor in good health (CMV status not recorded). Some clones in this sample may be carry-over from other donors' samples. DNA of the CDR3: TGTGCCAGCAGCCCACCCCTTACAGGGCCCGGCTACACCTTC. This sequence encodes CASSPPLTGPGYTF.